What follows is one T cell receptor beta chain and its context. This record comes from a study of shared clonotypes between healthy human individuals. The investigators split CD4+ cells into a CD45RA+ naive subset and a CD45RA-negative memory subset. Trimming removed 5 bases at V and 0 bases at J, with 10 bases between. The CDR3 runs to 15 residues. In germline, CDR1 is SSHAT, CDR2 FNYEAQ (reference sequence). The method was immunoSEQ multiplex PCR; TCRdb's version includes in-frame clones alone and lacks a portion of them. The table shows approximately 2,300,000 clones, with under 95% occurring only once.

The chain employs TRBV7-7 and TRBJ2-2; D possibly corresponds to TRBD2 (6 bases). The TCR comes from a man aged 18 to 35 in good health. Some clones in this sample may be carry-over from other donors' samples. The sequencing sample was made of naive CD4+ T cells from PBMCs. Subset here: CD45RA+ positively selected. This chain's CDR3 is CASSKAGPNTGELFF. CDR3 sequence (DNA): TGTGCCAGCAGCAAAGCGGGCCCGAACACCGGGGAGCTGTTTTTT.